This T cell receptor beta chain is from a study of patients and donors after allogeneic stem cell transplantation. Each CDR3 protein is one row after TCRdb ran MiXCR on the RT-PCR reads. The sample lists 3,900 or so distinct CDR3 sequences; about a sixth were seen once. Only a few counts were recorded for this clonotype. The sequence came from a human donor who was either an allogeneic HSCT recipient or a stem cell or donor lymphocyte infusion donor (not recorded which). It is not recorded whose cells these are; they may come from a transplant donor. The specimen sequenced was blood, either unsorted or a sorted T cell fraction (not recorded which).

CDR3 sequence: CATSRERGTLSYNEQFF. Written as DNA, the CDR3 is TGTGCCACCAGCAGAGAACGGGGGACTCTCTCCTACAATGAGCAGTTCTTC. The chain has TRBV15 and TRBJ2-1, with D perhaps TRBD2 (6 bases). In germline, CDR1 is LNHNV, CDR2 YYDKDF (reference sequence). The CDR3 loop spans 17 amino acids. Trimming removed 0 bases from V and 0 bases from J, with 12 bases in between.